This TCR beta chain was identified in a study of response to subunit inactivated influenza vaccine. Notes on the study in general: The study's authors posited that every seasonal influenza vaccination enlists few new T cells.

Comment on this clonotype: Its antigen is undetermined.

TCRdb ran MiXCR on the RT-PCR reads and lists one entry per CDR3 protein. Seen here are about 700,000 distinct CDR3 sequences, roughly 14% observed once, and the top ten hold around 7%. Germline CDR1 and CDR2: LGHDT and YNNKEL (reference sequence). With 3 bases removed from V and 8 bases from J, the gap between germline ends came to 16 bases. The CDR3 loop spans 14 amino acids. The clonotype was recovered from a man aged 45-65 years who received an inactivated influenza vaccine. The material was PBMCs from blood, obtained roughly 2 weeks before vaccination. The chain joins TRBV3-1 to TRBJ1-2, with TRBD1 as a possible D gene (6 bases). The CDR3 here is CASSQQWGAWGYTF. The CDR3 DNA reads TGTGCCAGCAGCCAGCAATGGGGGGCCTGGGGCTACACCTTC.